The 3 T cell receptor beta chains given below trace back to one sample, sequenced in a study of cytomegalovirus exposure and HLA in healthy donors. 13 Jbeta primers and 60 Vbeta primers were used for the PCR. Profiling relied on immunoSEQ multiplex PCR, and the TCRdb table lists in-frame clones only, not all of them. The table lists about 200,000 clones, approximately 80% of them singletons. The sequenced sample consisted of PBMCs. These receptors all come from a man in his forties or fifties in good health and CMV-seronegative.

The chain uses TRBV27 and TRBJ1-5, with 7 bases identical to TRBD1. V gave up 3 bases and J gave up 0 bases; unmatched junction bases: 8. The CDR3 length is 17 residues. Germline V gives CDR1 MNHEY, CDR2 SMNVEV (reference sequence). Written as DNA, the CDR3 is TGTGCCAGCAGTTTCTGGGCAGGGGGGAATAGCAATCAGCCCCAGCATTTT. It translates to CASSFWAGGNSNQPQHF.

The chain is built from TRBV2 and TRBJ2-1, with 7 bases lining up with TRBD2. The germline V gene encodes CDR1 SNHLY and CDR2 FYNNEI. V lost 6 bases and J lost 3; bases outside the gene matches: 5. There are 14 residues in the CDR3. The DNA of the CDR3 is TGTGCCAGCAGAGAAATAGCGGGCTACAATGAGCAGTTCTTC. Protein: CASREIAGYNEQFF.

The chain has TRBV6-5 and TRBJ2-1, with 8 positions matching TRBD2. The CDR3 loop spans 16 amino acids. V shed 0 bases and J 0 bases; nucleotides not matched to a gene: 1. Looked up from germline, CDR1 is MNHEY and CDR2 is SVGAGI. The CDR3 loop reads CASSYSLAASYNEQFF. The CDR3 nucleotides are TGTGCCAGCAGTTACTCACTAGCGGCCTCCTACAATGAGCAGTTCTTC.